This T cell receptor (beta chain) was found in a study of response to subunit inactivated influenza vaccine. The J segment lost 6 bases and the V segment lost 6 bases, leaving 15 bases of the junction unmatched. CDR3 length: 17 amino acids. TCRdb processed the RT-PCR reads anew with MiXCR; each CDR3 protein has one entry. The sample shows about 570,000 distinct CDR3 sequences, about 11% of them seen only once. These data are also associated with another study on T cells expressing NK-cell markers. This second report adds: Researchers built TCR beta cDNA using 5'RACE template switching with UMIs.

The chain employs TRBV12-3 or TRBV12-4 and TRBJ2-1; 9 bases agree with TRBD2. The source of this sequence is a man in his forties or fifties who received an inactivated influenza vaccine. Sample: PBMCs from blood, taken on the day of vaccination. The CDR3 protein is CASSNPGLAFQANEQFF. CDR3 coding DNA: TGTGCCAGCAGCAATCCGGGACTAGCCTTCCAAGCCAATGAGCAGTTCTTC.